The 28 T cell receptor beta chains below come from one sample, sequenced in a study of T-cell reconstitution after alpha-beta-depleted transplantation in children. Unique molecular identifiers were incorporated when the TCRbeta library was constructed. TCRdb analysed the PCR reads with MiXCR anew, one entry per CDR3 protein. Found here are around 700,000 distinct CDR3 sequences, about an eighth of them singletons; the top ten hold around 0.8%. Material: PBMCs, obtained before TCRalphabeta/CD19-depleted stem cell transplant. Every receptor here comes from a girl aged 2 to 10 with congenital amegakaryocytic thrombocytopenia, due to receive a stem cell transplant.

This clonotype was observed a single time. A single base separates this from a much larger clone, so it may be a read error. This chain uses TRBV5-5 with TRBJ2-7; maybe TRBD2 (5 bases). V dropped 0 bases and J dropped 2 bases, with 15 bases sitting between them. Germline loops: CDR1 SGHKS, CDR2 YYEKEE (reference sequence). The CDR3 consists of 16 residues. The CDR3 sequence: CASSLARDRYPYEQYF. The CDR3 region has the DNA TGTGCCAGCAGCTTGGCGAGGGATAGATACCCCTACGAGCAGTACTTC.

A few counts support this clonotype. The V call is TRBV7-2, the J call TRBJ2-7; 14 nucleotides line up with TRBD2. The ends lost 5 bases at V and 0 bases at J; junction bases unmatched: 9. CDR3 length: 18 residues. CDR1 and CDR2 (germline): SGHTA, FQGNSA. The CDR3 here is CASSRDGLAGGLSYEQYF. In DNA, the CDR3 is TGTGCCAGCAGCCGAGACGGACTAGCGGGAGGCCTCTCCTACGAGCAGTACTTC.

There are many counts of this clonotype. In DNA form, the CDR3 reads TGCAGTGCGTACCCGGAAGGGGTGCCGGGTGAGCAGTTCTTC. This sequence encodes CSAYPEGVPGEQFF. The V gene is TRBV20-1, the J gene TRBJ2-1; D is perhaps TRBD1 (5 bases). Germline V gene lookup returns CDR1 DFQATT and CDR2 SNEGSKA (reference sequence). Trimming cost V 6 bases and J 9 bases, with 21 bases left between them. This CDR3 comprises 14 residues.

This clonotype has at least ten counts. The chain has TRBV5-1 and TRBJ2-1; TRBD2 agrees at 12 bases. The J segment lost 7 bases and the V segment lost 0 bases, leaving 14 bases of the junction unmatched. CDR3 length equals 19 residues. Germline assignment: CDR1 SGHRS and CDR2 YFSETQ. CDR3 nucleotides: TGCGCCAGCAGCTTGGGTGACCGACTAGCGGGGGCCCCATCAAATGAGCAGTTCTTC. Residues: CASSLGDRLAGAPSNEQFF.

As concerns this clonotype: Being one base from a much bigger clone, this may be a read error. The genes are TRBV27 and TRBJ2-5; no reliable D call. The ends were cut back, 2 bases at V and 2 bases at J, with 12 bases in the middle. This CDR3 is built from 15 residues. In germline, CDR1 is MNHEY, CDR2 SMNVEV (reference sequence). CDR3 residues: CASSLKLGFQETQYF. The CDR3 bases are TGTGCCAGCAGTTTAAAGTTAGGTTTTCAAGAGACCCAGTACTTC.

This clonotype was detected ten times or more. The chain links TRBV29-1 to TRBJ1-2; D is unresolved. V lost 7 bases, J lost 7 bases, and 19 bases lay in between. The CDR3 consists of 13 residues. The germline V gene encodes CDR1 SQVTM and CDR2 ANQGSEA. The CDR3 protein is CSAHSRARAGYTF. CDR3 nucleotides: TGCAGCGCCCATTCCCGGGCCCGGGCTGGCTACACCTTC.

This clonotype was observed a few times. The chain carries TRBV20-1 and TRBJ1-5; 7 bases fit TRBD1. J lost 1 base, V lost 3 bases, and 12 bases had no gene match. The CDR3 contains 17 residues. Germline values: CDR1 DFQATT, CDR2 SNEGSKA (reference sequence). The CDR3 spells CSASRGSGGKSNQPQHF. The CDR3 bases are TGCAGTGCTAGCCGGGGTTCAGGGGGGAAAAGCAATCAGCCCCAGCATTTT.

The table lists this clonotype with a few counts. The chain employs TRBV6-1 and TRBJ2-5; D call uncertain. Germline CDR1 and CDR2: MNHNS and SASEGT. There are 14 residues in the CDR3. With 6 bases removed from V and 2 bases from J, the gap between germline ends came to 13 bases. In nucleotides, the CDR3 is TGTGCCAGCAGCACCGCCCAGTTACAAGAGACCCAGTACTTC. Translation: CASSTAQLQETQYF.

Ten or more counts support this clonotype. The chain combines TRBV5-1 with TRBJ2-1; D is tentatively TRBD1 or TRBD2 (5 bases each). CDR3 size: 16 residues. Germline-derived CDR1 and CDR2 are SGHRS and YFSETQ. The germline V and J ends were trimmed by 2 bases and 7 bases, with 19 bases remaining between them. CDR3 residues: CASSFTGAPGWNEQFF. DNA for the CDR3: TGCGCCAGCAGCTTTACTGGGGCCCCGGGATGGAATGAGCAGTTCTTC.

This clonotype has at least ten counts. The chain employs TRBV30 and TRBJ2-7; no definite D call. CDR3 length equals 12 residues. Trimming removed 0 bases at V and 6 bases at J, with 9 bases between. Germline CDR1 and CDR2: GTSNPN and SVGIG (reference sequence). This chain's CDR3 is CAWSVRPLEQYF. The CDR3 DNA reads TGTGCCTGGAGTGTACGGCCTCTCGAGCAGTACTTC. The variable domain in full, completed from reference TRBV30 and TRBJ2-7, reads SQTIHQWPATLVQPVGSPLSLECTVEGTSNPNLYWYRQAAGRGLQLLFYSVGIGQISSEVPQNLSASRPQDRQFILSSKKLLLSDSGFYLCAWSVRPLEQYFGPGTRLTVT.

This clonotype appeared a few times. The genes are TRBV12-5 and TRBJ1-2; D is unclear. V was shortened by 6 bases and J by 2 bases, with 19 bases between the two germline ends. The CDR3 extends over 16 amino acids. Germline loops: CDR1 LGHNT, CDR2 FRNRAP. The CDR3 DNA is TGTGCTAGTGGCCTCCGTGTAGGGCCGAAAAACTATGGCTACACCTTC. This codes for CASGLRVGPKNYGYTF.

V and J are TRBV4-1 and TRBJ2-5; D is perhaps TRBD1 or TRBD2 (6 bases each). CDR1 is MGHRA, CDR2 YSYEKL, per germline. The length of the CDR3 is 17 residues. Trimming shortened V by 2 bases and J by 3 bases, and 19 bases separated the two germline ends. CDR3 in DNA: TGCGCCAGCAGCCAAAAGGGGGGATTAGGGGCGGAAGAGACCCAGTACTTC. Translation: CASSQKGGLGAEETQYF.

This clonotype has just a few counts. The chain joins TRBV4-1 to TRBJ2-3, with D hard to call. The CDR3 is made up of 16 amino acids. The germline V gene encodes CDR1 MGHRA and CDR2 YSYEKL. Trimming shortened V by 3 bases and J by 2 bases, and 15 bases separated the two germline ends. CDR3 nucleotides: TGCGCCAGCAGCCATGTCCCCAGGCGGCACACAGATACGCAGTATTTT. It is translated as CASSHVPRRHTDTQYF.

The chain carries TRBV5-6 and TRBJ2-1; D remains ambiguous. V shed 1 base and J shed 9 bases, with 11 bases lying between them. The V gene's germline CDR1 is SGHDT and CDR2 YYEEEE. This CDR3 has 13 amino acids. CDR3 nucleotide sequence: TGTGCCAGCAGCTTGATCTCCGTTGGTGAGCAGTTCTTC. Translation: CASSLISVGEQFF.

The chain has TRBV7-6 and TRBJ2-7; the D gene could be TRBD1 or TRBD2 (6 bases each). CDR3 size: 16 residues. Germline lookup yields CDR1 SGHVS and CDR2 FNYEAQ. With 4 bases removed from V and 0 bases from J, the gap between germline ends came to 16 bases. The CDR3 loop is CASSSRRGLSSYEQYF. The CDR3 DNA reads TGTGCCAGCAGCTCCCGTCGGGGGCTTAGCTCCTACGAGCAGTACTTC. The complete variable domain, with remaining parts taken from reference TRBV7-6 and TRBJ2-7, reads GAGVSQSPRYKVTKRGQDVALRCDPISGHVSLYWYRQALGQGPEFLTYFNYEAQQDKSGLPNDRFSAERPEGSISTLTIQRTEQRDSAMYRCASSSRRGLSSYEQYFGPGTRLTVT.

At least ten counts were recorded for this clonotype. The chain carries TRBV5-1 and TRBJ2-1, with TRBD2 as a possible D gene (6 bases). V lost 0 bases and J lost 4, with 8 bases in between. The CDR3 spans 14 residues. The germline V gene has CDR1 SGHRS and CDR2 YFSETQ. In nucleotides, the CDR3 is TGCGCCAGCAGCTTGGAGACTAGTTACAATGAGCAGTTCTTC. It translates to CASSLETSYNEQFF.

This clonotype was counted ten times or more. V gene TRBV10-3 combines with J gene TRBJ2-1; D gene uncertain. Germline CDR1 and CDR2: ENHRY and SYGVKD. The CDR3 runs 14 residues. Trimming removed 2 bases at V and 4 bases at J, with 9 bases between. CDR3 DNA: TGTGCCATCAGTGAGCGTTGGCAGTACAATGAGCAGTTCTTC. This encodes CAISERWQYNEQFF.

This clonotype was picked up a small number of times. The rearrangement uses TRBV7-2 and TRBJ2-7; TRBD2 matches at 12 bases. This CDR3 is 16 amino acids long. V trimming: 4 bases; J trimming: 5 bases; junction bases outside the gene matches: 9. Germline V gene lookup returns CDR1 SGHTA and CDR2 FQGNSA. The CDR3 DNA reads TGTGCCAGCAGCTGGGGCACGGGACTAGCGGGTAACGAGCAGTACTTC. It specifies CASSWGTGLAGNEQYF. The complete variable domain, with remaining parts taken from reference TRBV7-2 and TRBJ2-7, reads GAGVSQSPSNKVTEKGKDVELRCDPISGHTALYWYRQSLGQGLEFLIYFQGNSAPDKSGLPSDRFSAERTGGSVSTLTIQRTQQEDSAVYLCASSWGTGLAGNEQYFGPGTRLTVT.

This clonotype has only a few counts. CDR3 residues: CSAKPYVDYGYTF. The CDR3 DNA sequence: TGCAGTGCGAAACCTTACGTCGATTATGGCTACACCTTC. The chain has TRBV20-1 and TRBJ1-2, with D uncertain. The germline V gene has CDR1 DFQATT and CDR2 SNEGSKA (reference sequence). CDR3 length equals 13 residues. V lost 6 bases to trimming and J lost 5 bases, with 16 bases between them.

This clonotype appeared a few times. The chain employs TRBV10-2 and TRBJ2-7; tentatively, D is TRBD1 (6 bases). Germline-derived CDR1 and CDR2 are WSHSY and SAAADI. Trimming took 6 bases from V and 4 from J, leaving 13 bases between them. This CDR3 contains 13 residues. The chain's CDR3 is CASRPGTSYEQYF. The CDR3, as DNA: TGCGCCAGCAGGCCCGGGACATCTTACGAGCAGTACTTC.

This clonotype was recorded at least ten times. The CDR3 region is CSARRAGVDEQYF. The DNA of the CDR3 is TGCAGTGCTAGGAGAGCGGGAGTAGACGAGCAGTACTTC. This sequence joins TRBV20-1 and TRBJ2-7; TRBD2 agrees at 8 bases. The CDR3 is 13 residues long. V trimming: 3 bases; J trimming: 5 bases; junction bases outside the gene matches: 6. Germline lookup yields CDR1 DFQATT and CDR2 SNEGSKA (reference sequence).

This clonotype has ten or more counts. CDR3 in amino acids: CASSLALTASRKNIQYF. The CDR3 coding sequence is TGCGCCAGCAGCTTGGCTCTAACGGCTAGCCGGAAAAACATTCAGTACTTC. The V call is TRBV5-1, the J call TRBJ2-4, with a tentative D call TRBD2 (5 bases). Germline values: CDR1 SGHRS, CDR2 YFSETQ. The CDR3 is 17 amino acids. V lost 0 bases and J lost 4, with 17 bases in between.

This clonotype was seen repeatedly, ten times or more. The rearrangement uses TRBV27 and TRBJ1-1; D gene uncertain. V was clipped by 3 bases and J by 7 bases, with 12 bases between them. The germline gives CDR1 MNHEY, CDR2 SMNVEV (reference sequence). CDR3 length: 13 residues. The CDR3 DNA is TGTGCCAGCAGTTTGGACGGTAGATTTGAAGCTTTCTTT. It specifies CASSLDGRFEAFF.

This clonotype was seen only a few times. The chain uses TRBV7-9 and TRBJ2-6; D is possibly TRBD1 (6 bases). This CDR3 has 17 residues. V was trimmed by 0 bases and J by 1 base, leaving 10 bases between them. CDR1 is SEHNR and CDR2 is FQNEAQ in the germline V gene (reference sequence). CDR3 DNA: TGTGCCAGCAGCTTAGCCGGACAGACGTCTGGGGCCAACGTCCTGACTTTC. It translates to CASSLAGQTSGANVLTF.

This clonotype has a count of ten or more. This chain joins TRBV12-3 or TRBV12-4 and TRBJ2-3, with 7 positions matching TRBD2. After removal of 0 bases from V and 5 bases from J, the junction contained 5 bases not matched to a gene. The CDR3 runs to 15 residues. CDR3 in amino acids: CASSLAGGPRDTQYF. The CDR3 DNA reads as TGTGCCAGCAGTTTAGCGGGAGGGCCTAGAGATACGCAGTATTTT.

This clonotype has at least ten counts. The chain combines TRBV5-5 with TRBJ2-7; TRBD2 matches 7 bases. Germline CDR1 SGHKS, CDR2 YYEKEE (reference sequence). CDR3 length equals 18 residues. After removal of 5 bases from V and 7 bases from J, the junction contained 24 bases not matched to a gene. The CDR3 nucleotides are TGTGCCAGCAGACCGCGTTCGGCGGGAGATTCCATGTGGGGGGAGCAGTACTTC. Protein sequence: CASRPRSAGDSMWGEQYF. The whole variable domain, filled in from reference TRBV5-5 and TRBJ2-7, reads DAGVTQSPTHLIKTRGQQVTLRCSPISGHKSVSWYQQVLGQGPQFIFQYYEKEERGRGNFPDRFSARQFPNYSSELNVNALLLGDSALYLCASRPRSAGDSMWGEQYFGPGTRLTVT.

This chain uses TRBV29-1 with TRBJ2-7; maybe TRBD2 (6 bases). Germline CDR1 is SQVTM and CDR2 is ANQGSEA. The CDR3 has 15 residues. V gave up 0 bases and J gave up 8 bases, with 20 bases separating them. DNA of the CDR3: TGCAGCGTTGAAGAGTATGGATGGGGAGGTATCAAGCAGTACTTC. Its translation is CSVEEYGWGGIKQYF.

This clonotype was detected a few times. V and J are TRBV4-1 and TRBJ1-4; 10 bases agree with TRBD1. The germline V gene encodes CDR1 MGHRA and CDR2 YSYEKL. J was trimmed by 7 bases and V by 0 bases; bases with no gene match: 5. This CDR3 has 16 amino acids. The CDR3 DNA reads TGCGCCAGCAGCCAAGATCAAGGGACAGGGGTTGAAAAACTGTTTTTT. Protein: CASSQDQGTGVEKLFF.